The following is a TCR beta chain sequence with its context. Its recognized antigen is unknown. There are no base qualities to consult, and no much larger clone falls within one base. The cohort was made up of about 670 healthy bone marrow donors. Cohort members were all nominally healthy when sampled, although unrecorded immune exposures were likely present. The donor tested CMV seronegative and was one of the 352 seronegative cohort members. A peripheral blood sample was provided by each donor, and peripheral blood mononuclear cells were used for TCR beta sequencing. Genomic DNA extraction from the blood cell samples was performed with the Qiagen DNeasy Blood Extraction Kit. Including cysteine and phenylalanine, the CDR3 has 13 amino acids. CDR3 DNA only is kept here, 39 bases in frame from base 1. According to the germline V gene, CDR1 reads MDHEN and CDR2 reads SYDVKM. V sheds 2 bases and J sheds 6 bases, leaving 11 bases between their ends.

Libraries were built with the immunoSEQ multiplex PCR assay. A mixture of 60 forward primers for TCR Vbeta segments and 13 reverse primers for TCR Jbeta segments was used in the multiplex PCR. The CDR3 region of rearranged TCR beta genes was amplified from genomic DNA with a multiplex PCR assay. Amplified TCR beta libraries were sequenced as 87-base-pair reads on the Illumina HiSeq System. On the authors' methods: A later analysis tallied 75 million to 95 million unique TCR beta chains across the approximately 670 repertoires, and about 12 million of those chains were shared by two or more donors. Raw reads were error-corrected and collapsed into unique sequences with a nearest-neighbor algorithm that merged closely related sequences to remove PCR and sequencing errors. Alignment of CDR3 sequences to IMGT reference sequences was used to assign V, D and J gene segments. Each retained sequence needed at least a six-nucleotide match to both a V gene segment and a J gene segment. Rearrangements were classified as productive when the CDR3 lacked stop codons and remained in frame with V and J, and all other rearrangements were classified as non-productive. Following IMGT convention, CDR3 was defined as the stretch from the second conserved V-encoded cysteine up to the conserved J-encoded phenylalanine. Sequences without an unambiguous match to a single V gene segment were excluded from the earlier analysis of approximately 560 of the donors. An earlier analysis of 587 of the donors classified V segments as functional when productive rearrangements were above 56.7% and as segregating when the standard deviation between donors was above 5%. A statistical classification framework was built for diagnosing cytomegalovirus status from the catalog of TCR beta chain sequences. A later analysis assigned V and J genes by comparing TCR nucleotide sequences with IMGT/GENE-DB human TR gene sequences. In a later analysis, CDR3 sequences and most-parsimonious VDJ recombination scenarios were assigned using the TCRdist pipeline. In a later analysis, each TCR beta chain was defined by its CDR3 amino acid sequence together with its V-gene family, and reads without a unique V-gene family were excluded. A later analysis removed 500 to 650 highly shared, low-generation-probability nucleotide sequences to deal with suspected cross-contamination and a sequencing artifact. In a later analysis, a clonal expansion index for each public chain was calculated from normalized within-repertoire ranks of inferred template counts. In a later analysis, generation probabilities were computed with a VDJ recombination model fitted to out-of-frame rearrangements, and the resulting probabilities were checked against IGoR. In a later analysis, TCR-TCR, TCR-HLA and TCR-CMV co-occurrence was scored with hypergeometric tests, and a repertoire-size bias correction was applied to TCR pairs. In a later analysis, false discovery rates were estimated by permuting HLA or CMV assignments 20 times. In a later analysis, co-occurring TCRs were grouped with DBSCAN, and TCRdist sequence similarity was added when clustering was performed within HLA-allele-positive subsets. Co-occurrence clustering excluded repertoires with fewer than 30,000 or more than 120,000 public chains, plus five with anomalous nucleotide sharing. TCRdb carries this immuneACCESS record with in-frame sequences only. Its versions omit some clonotypes, under half of them owing to an unresolved V gene in the studies checked, with the rest unexplained. That table gives V, J and clone size, and the DNA gave D and trimming. The sample records about 150,000 clones, approximately 80% of which are singletons. The ten biggest clones cover 2% to 2.5% of the sample.

The data stem from a study of cytomegalovirus exposure and HLA in healthy donors (dated by TCRdb to between 2016 and 2019). Broadly, across the study: According to an earlier analysis of several hundred of the donors, about 179 million T cells yielded roughly 100 million unique TCR beta sequences and approximately 300 Gb of sequence data. Rather than drawing on any new phenotypic data, the later analysis identified candidate immune exposures from TCR beta sequences and the way those sequences occurred across donors. The study combined high-throughput TCR immunosequencing, statistical association of individual TCRs with disease status, and machine learning to predict cytomegalovirus infection status. On average, roughly 240,000 unique TCR beta nucleotide sequences were sequenced per donor among a few hundred genotyped donors of the cohort, with 15% to 20% of those sequences being non-productive. Among the roughly 430 genotyped donors, 75% to 90% belonged to the genetic ancestry cluster associated with self-reported Caucasian donors. Alongside the repertoire data, information on donor age, sex, ethnicity and CMV serostatus was compiled. The study used immunosequencing to profile the T cell repertoires of approximately 690 subjects and linked those repertoires to cytomegalovirus serostatus. A later genetic analysis used genome-wide SNP genotypes for about three fifths of the 666 donors, treating that subset as a discovery cohort. To study patterns of TCR occurrence, a later analysis re-analyzed previously published TCR beta repertoires from several hundred donors and added high-resolution HLA genotyping. All discovery cohort repertoires had been generated using a single sequencing platform. Typing coverage differed by locus: A, B, C, DRB1 and DQB1 were typed in about 629-630 donors, DQA1 in about 500, DPA1 in approximately 610, and DPB1 in about 450. Both class I and class II loci were covered by HLA typing, at four-digit resolution. An earlier analysis of several hundred of the donors applied high-throughput TCR beta sequencing to assess whether each TCR beta V gene segment acted as functional or pseudogenic. Because of strong linkage in the cohort, 4 to 6 DR-DQ haplotypes were treated as single units for association and clustering. Roughly 300 gigabases of sequencing data and around 85 million unique TCR sequences made up an early release that covered roughly 670 HLA-typed donors. The study aimed to test whether signatures of past pathogen exposure could be identified by cataloging public T cell receptors. In addition to the first cohort of approximately 650 subjects, a separate validation cohort of 120 different subjects was used.

On the study overall, not on this receptor specifically: The presence/absence analyses assumed that sequencing depth was roughly uniform across donors, and that assumption may not be true. Broadly in line with IMGT annotations, most TCR beta V segments showed up in productive rearrangements about 90% or about 30% of the time in an earlier analysis of several hundred of the donors. The earlier analysis of 450 to 700 of the donors excluded fewer than 20 rarely observed V segments, including chromosome 9 orphons, because counts were too low. In a later analysis, HLA-associated TCR beta chains were found to be more clonally expanded and to have lower generation probabilities than equally common non-associated chains. Most CMV-associated TCR beta chains appeared to be HLA-restricted in a later analysis, and the HLA associations seemed to be driven largely by CMV exposure. HLA typing was unavailable for some donors at each locus, so association tests used only the typed subset. V-gene and J-gene trimming of TCR beta chains was associated with a missense DCLRE1C variant in a later genetic analysis, and the association was replicated in an independent cohort. In a later analysis, several top co-occurrence clusters were reported to appear linked to parvovirus B19, influenza, CMV and Epstein-Barr virus. The classifier was reported to diagnose cytomegalovirus status with high specificity and sensitivity in both the original cohort and the validation cohort. A further reported finding was that TCR beta sequences accurately predicted the HLA-A and HLA-B alleles for most subjects in the first cohort. CMV serostatus was the only immune exposure information available for the cohort. Compared with the roughly 670-donor mean, donors in an Asian-associated ancestry cluster had fewer N-insertions in productive TCRs, according to a later genetic analysis. According to a later analysis, TCR association rates differed among HLA loci, with DRB1 alleles showing the most associated TCRs and HLA-C alleles showing the fewest. Correlated functional status among segregating V segments might be attributable to linkage disequilibrium, but an unknown experimental factor could not be ruled out. Because the 87-base-pair reads could not distinguish some IMGT-functional V segments, including TRBV6-2 and TRBV6-3, those segments were excluded. In this cohort, only TCR beta chains were sequenced, and detectable features were limited by the absence of alpha or paired-chain data. Three of the identified cytomegalovirus-associated TCR beta chains were confirmed in vitro to be specific for cytomegalovirus antigens. The study listed approximately 160 TCR beta chains as associated with cytomegalovirus. The sequencing pipeline was judged likely to have produced a cluster of highly shared sequence variants as a technical artifact. Assigning TCR associations to individual alleles was difficult when HLA alleles, especially DR and DQ, strongly co-occurred. The authors suggested that the approach could potentially be generalized to other disease states and immunological phenotypes. Most TCR sequences were seen in very few donors, while some public TCRs were found in many individuals. At a false discovery rate of 0.05, a later analysis linked 16,951 TCR beta sequences to specific HLA alleles.

Material: PBMCs. Here the chain combines TRBV28 and TRBJ2-7; the D gene is unclear. This clonotype was obtained from a man aged 25 to 45 in good health and CMV-seronegative. The sequenced DNA is TGTGCCAGCAGTTTAACGTCGCTAGTCGAGCAGTACTTC. The encoded protein is CASSLTSLVEQYF.